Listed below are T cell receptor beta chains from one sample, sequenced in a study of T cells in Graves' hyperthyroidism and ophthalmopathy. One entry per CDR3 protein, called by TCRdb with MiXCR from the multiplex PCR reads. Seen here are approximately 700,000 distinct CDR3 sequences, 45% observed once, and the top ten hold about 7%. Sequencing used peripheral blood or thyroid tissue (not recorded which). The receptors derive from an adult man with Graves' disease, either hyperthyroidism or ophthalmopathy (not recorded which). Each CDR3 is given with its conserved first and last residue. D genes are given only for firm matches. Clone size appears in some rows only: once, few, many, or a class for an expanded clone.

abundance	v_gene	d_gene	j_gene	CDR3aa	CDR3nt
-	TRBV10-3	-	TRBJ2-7	CATPPDRVHEQYF	TGTGCCACCCCTCCGGACCGCGTCCACGAGCAGTACTTC
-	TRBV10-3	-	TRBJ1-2	CAISDEGNGYTF	TGTGCCATCAGTGACGAGGGAAATGGCTACACCTTC
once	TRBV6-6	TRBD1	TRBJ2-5	CAISDGQGPTETQYF	TGTGCCATCAGTGACGGACAGGGACCGACCGAGACCCAGTACTTC
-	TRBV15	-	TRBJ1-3	CATSRNRMAGNTIYF	TGTGCCACCAGCAGAAACCGGATGGCGGGAAACACCATATATTTT
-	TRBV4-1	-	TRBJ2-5	CASSQDGSQETQYF	TGCGCCAGCAGCCAAGATGGCAGCCAAGAGACCCAGTACTTC
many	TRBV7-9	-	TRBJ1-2	CASSPGANYGYTF	TGTGCCAGCAGCCCAGGGGCTAACTATGGCTACACCTTC
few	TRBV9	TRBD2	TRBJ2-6	CASSVVASGSSGANVLTF	TGTGCCAGCAGCGTAGTGGCTAGCGGGAGCTCTGGGGCCAACGTCCTGACTTTC
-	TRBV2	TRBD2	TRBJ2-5	CASSLGASGAPQETQYF	TGTGCCAGCAGTTTGGGGGCTAGCGGGGCCCCCCAAGAGACCCAGTACTTC
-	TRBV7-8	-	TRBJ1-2	CASSASGQSPYTF	TGTGCCAGCAGTGCCTCGGGACAATCCCCCTACACCTTC
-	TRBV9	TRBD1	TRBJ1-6	CASSVEVGQHNSPLHF	TGTGCCAGCAGCGTTGAAGTGGGACAGCATAATTCACCCCTCCACTTT
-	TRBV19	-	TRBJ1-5	CASSGQGTNQPQHF	TGTGCCAGTAGTGGGCAGGGCACCAATCAGCCCCAGCATTTT
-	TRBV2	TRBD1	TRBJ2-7	CASSETGGARSYEQYF	TGTGCCAGCAGTGAAACAGGGGGCGCCAGATCCTACGAGCAGTACTTC
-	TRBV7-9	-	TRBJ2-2	CASSLPGMLGTGELFF	TGTGCCAGCAGCTTACCGGGAATGTTGGGCACCGGGGAGCTGTTTTTT
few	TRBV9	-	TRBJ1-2	CASSVRGNANYGYTF	TGTGCCAGCAGCGTACGGGGAAACGCTAACTATGGCTACACCTTC
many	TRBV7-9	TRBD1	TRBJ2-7	CASSPQGMGSYEQYF	TGTGCCAGCAGCCCACAGGGGATGGGCTCCTACGAGCAGTACTTC
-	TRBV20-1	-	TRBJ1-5	CSARARGQLSNQPQHF	TGCAGTGCTAGAGCCCGTGGACAGCTAAGCAATCAGCCCCAGCATTTT
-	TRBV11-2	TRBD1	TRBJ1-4	CASSLRSGTGLFF	TGTGCCAGCAGCTTGAGGTCCGGGACAGGACTGTTTTTT
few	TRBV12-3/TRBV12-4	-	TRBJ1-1	CASSLGYSKNTEAFF	TGTGCCAGCAGTTTAGGGTACAGCAAGAACACTGAAGCTTTCTTT
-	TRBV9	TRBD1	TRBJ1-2	CARDQTGIHGYTF	TGTGCTAGAGACCAGACAGGGATTCATGGCTACACCTTC
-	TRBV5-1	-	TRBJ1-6	CASSLETDHDNSPFHF	TGCGCCAGCAGCTTGGAAACGGACCATGATAATTCACCCTTCCACTTT
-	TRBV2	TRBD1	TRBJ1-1	CASSRTGKEAFF	TGTGCCAGCAGCCGGACAGGGAAAGAAGCTTTCTTT
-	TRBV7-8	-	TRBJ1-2	CASSLGGSLYGYTF	TGTGCCAGCAGCTTAGGGGGTAGCCTCTATGGCTACACCTTC
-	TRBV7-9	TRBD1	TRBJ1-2	CAGSTTGGYGYTF	TGTGCCGGCAGCACGACAGGGGGCTATGGCTACACCTTC
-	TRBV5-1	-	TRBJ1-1	CASSWGGGLGAFF	TGCGCCAGCAGCTGGGGGGGGGGCCTAGGAGCTTTCTTT
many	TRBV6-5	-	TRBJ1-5	CASSSADGNQHF	TGTGCCAGCAGTTCCGCCGACGGCAACCAGCATTTT
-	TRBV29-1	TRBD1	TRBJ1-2	CSVTGGWTDYTF	TGCAGCGTGACAGGGGGCTGGACGGATTACACCTTC
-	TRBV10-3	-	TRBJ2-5	CATVTSQETQYF	TGTGCCACCGTGACAAGCCAAGAGACCCAGTACTTC
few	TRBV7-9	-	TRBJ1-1	CASSLAGSWNTEAFF	TGTGCCAGCAGCTTAGCGGGCAGCTGGAACACTGAAGCTTTCTTT
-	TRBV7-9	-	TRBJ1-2	CASSQDTAGGGYTF	TGTGCCAGCAGCCAAGACACAGCGGGCGGTGGCTACACCTTC
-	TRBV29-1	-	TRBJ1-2	CSVRGDYGYTF	TGCAGCGTTCGAGGGGACTATGGCTACACCTTC
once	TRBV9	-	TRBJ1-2	CASSPERGGNTF	TGTGCCAGCAGCCCAGAGAGGGGGGGGAACACCTTC
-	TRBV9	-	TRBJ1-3	CASSVGHRARGVGNTIYF	TGTGCCAGCAGCGTAGGGCATCGAGCGAGGGGCGTTGGAAACACCATATATTTT
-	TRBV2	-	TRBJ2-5	CASSLVPSLAQETQYF	TGTGCCAGCAGCTTGGTCCCTAGTTTGGCCCAAGAGACCCAGTACTTC
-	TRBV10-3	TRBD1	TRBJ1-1	CAIRPGGQDTEAFF	TGTGCCATCAGACCAGGGGGTCAGGACACTGAAGCTTTCTTT
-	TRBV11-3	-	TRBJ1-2	CASSEHVGDSYGYTF	TGTGCCAGCAGCGAACACGTTGGGGATTCCTATGGCTACACCTTC
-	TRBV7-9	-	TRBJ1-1	CASSLQPGTNTEAFF	TGTGCCAGCTCGCTTCAACCGGGGACCAACACTGAAGCTTTCTTT
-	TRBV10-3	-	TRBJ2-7	CAIRDYEQYF	TGTGCCATCAGGGACTACGAGCAGTACTTC
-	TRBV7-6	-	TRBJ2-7	CASSLGQADEQYF	TGTGCCAGCAGTTTAGGGCAGGCCGACGAGCAGTACTTC
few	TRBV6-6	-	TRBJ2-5	CASSPRHLEETQYF	TGTGCCAGCAGCCCTAGACATCTAGAAGAGACCCAGTACTTC
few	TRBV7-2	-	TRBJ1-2	CASSQDRIYGYTF	TGTGCCAGCAGCCAAGACAGGATCTATGGCTACACCTTC
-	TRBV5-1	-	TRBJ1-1	CASSSEGSLNTEAFF	TGCGCCAGCAGCTCAGAGGGGAGTTTGAACACTGAAGCTTTCTTT
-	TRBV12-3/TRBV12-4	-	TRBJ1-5	CASSREGGIDQPQHF	TGTGCCAGCAGTCGGGAGGGTGGTATCGATCAGCCCCAGCATTTT
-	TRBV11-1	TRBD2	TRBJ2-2	CASSSRLAPGELFF	TGTGCCAGCAGTTCACGACTAGCTCCCGGGGAGCTGTTTTTT
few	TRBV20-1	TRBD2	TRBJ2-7	CSAHVAGGNEQYF	TGCAGTGCCCACGTAGCGGGAGGCAACGAGCAGTACTTC
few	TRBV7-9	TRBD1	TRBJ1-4	CASSLGPGGSNEKLFF	TGTGCCAGCAGCTTGGGTCCAGGGGGTAGTAATGAAAAACTGTTTTTT
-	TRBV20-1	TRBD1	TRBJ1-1	CSAFGGQGGYTNTEAFF	TGCAGTGCCTTTGGGGGGCAGGGGGGTTATACTAACACTGAAGCTTTCTTT
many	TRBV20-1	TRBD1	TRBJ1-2	CSAAAGGDGYTF	TGCAGTGCGGCAGCAGGGGGAGATGGCTACACCTTC
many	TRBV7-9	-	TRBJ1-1	CASSQDGATEAFF	TGTGCCAGCAGCCAAGATGGGGCCACTGAAGCTTTCTTT
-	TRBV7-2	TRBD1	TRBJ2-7	CASSLGTATEQYF	TGTGCCAGCAGTTTAGGGACAGCAACCGAGCAGTACTTC
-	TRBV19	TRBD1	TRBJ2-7	CASSTTGQGFGEQYF	TGTGCCAGTAGTACCACGGGACAGGGGTTCGGCGAGCAGTACTTC
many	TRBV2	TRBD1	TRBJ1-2	CASSPGTGRGYTF	TGCGCCAGCAGTCCAGGGACAGGGCGAGGCTACACCTTC
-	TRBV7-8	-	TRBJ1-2	CASKKGETYGYTF	TGTGCCAGCAAAAAGGGGGAGACCTATGGCTACACCTTC
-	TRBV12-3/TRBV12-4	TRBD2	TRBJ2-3	CASGLSGGTDTQYF	TGTGCTAGTGGGCTTAGCGGGGGGACAGATACGCAGTATTTT
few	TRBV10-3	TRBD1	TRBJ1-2	CAISEVQGLGYGYTF	TGTGCCATCAGTGAGGTACAGGGGCTCGGCTATGGCTACACCTTC
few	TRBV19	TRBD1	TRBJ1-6	CASSPYTGVDNSPLHF	TGTGCCAGTAGTCCCTACACAGGGGTCGATAATTCACCCCTCCACTTT